This T cell receptor (beta chain) emerged from a study of blood T cell repertoires in COVID-19 (dated by TCRdb to 2018 to 2020). Study-wide context: Samples covering the acute and convalescent phases of COVID-19 were provided by collaborators in the United States, Italy and Spain. The prospective study material was composed of cDNA or gDNA derived from T cells, B-cell-depleted T cells, or PBMCs. Deeply sampled blood TCRbeta repertoires from subjects exposed to, actively infected with, or recovered from COVID-19 were included in the dataset. The repertoires were released in a freely available public database meant as a resource for research on the immune response to SARS-CoV-2. The samples were drawn from two sources: the first 160 participants of the ongoing ImmuneRACE study, and fewer than 1,500 subjects contributed by 6 global collaborators. The sample metadata nearly always contained a de-identified subject ID, COVID-19 status, age in years and sex. Where available, HLA class I and class II types were obtained from metadata supplied by the sample provider rather than from assay-based typing. The investigation overall reported the following: How much clinical and demographic metadata was included differed by source and by participant, and the metadata was provided uncurated.

The CDR3 runs 15 residues from the cysteine to the phenylalanine. The read is trimmed to its CDR3 DNA, 45 bases read in frame from base 1. The germline V gene supplies CDR1 SGHTA and CDR2 FQGNSA. Trimming at the junction amounts to 4 bases on V and 2 bases on J, and the germline ends lie 15 bases apart. TCRbeta CDR3 regions were amplified from genomic DNA by means of the immunoSEQ Assay, a bias-controlled multiplex PCR. Per the source publication's procedure: The number of nucleated cells in each sample was estimated from the amplification of reference gene primers within the assay. To quantify the absolute abundance of each unique TCRbeta CDR3 rearrangement, sequence reads were collapsed and filtered. For each sample, productive Simpson clonality was calculated as the square root of Simpson's diversity index over productive rearrangements. The table comes from immuneACCESS by way of TCRdb, which keeps in-frame sequences with V and J called. Part of the clones is missing from these tables; in studies checked, under half for an unresolved V gene and the rest for unknown reasons. Clone size and the V and J calls come from that table; the DNA yielded D and trimming. This sample gives some 340,000 clones in total; 85% of them show up just once. The biggest ten clones account for around 3.4% of the sample.

Each collaborating institution followed its own protocols to collect whole blood in K2EDTA tubes. Collaborator samples were shipped for TCRbeta analysis as frozen whole blood, isolated PBMCs, or DNA extracted from either sample type. In its sample, this clone was seen once. The target of this receptor is not known. One base away there is no much larger clone; base qualities are not given. The chain employs TRBV7-2 and TRBJ2-7; a weak D assignment points to TRBD1 (6 bases agree). The TCR originated in a woman aged 18-30 years with acute or convalescent COVID-19. Sample: peripheral blood. DNA sequence: TGTGCCAGCAGCTCCACAGGGTCCCCCACCTACGAGCAGTACTTC. Translated, it gives CASSSTGSPTYEQYF.